The sample holds one count of the clone carrying this T cell receptor beta chain. The entry originates in a study of blood T cell repertoires in COVID-19. Study summary: Donors in the United States, Italy and Spain gave samples during acute or convalescent COVID-19. Nucleic acid was either cDNA or gDNA, and it came from T cells, B-cell-depleted T cells, or PBMCs.

V gave up 5 bases and J gave up 4 bases, with 9 bases separating them. This CDR3 has 13 amino acids. In the original analysis: Scientists estimated how many nucleated cells there were by amplifying reference gene primers. The assay was immunoSEQ multiplex PCR, and TCRdb's table has in-frame clones only and misses some. V and J calls plus clone size are reproduced from that table; the DNA served to infer D and trimming. The sample lists over 60,000 clones, 60% to 85% occurring once. This rearrangement joins TRBV12-3 or TRBV12-4 to TRBJ1-5, with D uncertain. This clonotype originated in a human donor in a cohort sampled during active COVID-19. Specimen: peripheral blood. The CDR3 DNA follows: TGTGCCAGCAGTGCCCGTACTAATCAGCCCCAGCATTTT. It specifies CASSARTNQPQHF.